What follows are 11 T cell receptor beta chains derived from one specimen sequenced in a study of monozygotic twins with inflammatory bowel disease. From the 5' RACE reads, TCRdb lists one entry per CDR3 protein and no DNA. This sample contains roughly 200,000 distinct CDR3 sequences. Sequences were obtained from blood. The source is a human donor with ulcerative colitis or Crohn's disease, or a healthy co-twin of an affected twin (not recorded which).

The J gene is TRBJ2-1, the V gene TRBV18; the D gene TCRdb calls, TRBD2, cannot be checked with no DNA. Per the germline V gene, CDR1 is KGHSH and CDR2 is LQKENI. The CDR3 runs 17 residues. The CDR3: CASSPPHAGPSYNEQFF.

The gene calls are TRBV29-1 and TRBJ2-3; TCRdb selects TRBD2, and the lack of DNA leaves this call unchecked. The CDR3 is made up of 16 amino acids. Germline V lookup: CDR1 SQVTM, CDR2 ANQGSEA. The CDR3 spells CSVDGLAGMSVDTQYF.

This chain connects TRBV12-3 or TRBV12-4 to TRBJ1-6; TCRdb's D call of TRBD1 is untestable without DNA. The CDR3 loop spans 14 amino acids. The CDR3 region is CASRETGLNSPLHF.

CDR3 region: CASSPYGINEQFF. The chain links TRBV5-4 to TRBJ2-1. The CDR3 contains 13 residues. Germline CDR1 is SGHNT and CDR2 is YYREEE (reference sequence).

The rearrangement links TRBV7-3 to TRBJ2-6. Per the germline V gene, CDR1 is SGHTA and CDR2 is FQGTGA. This CDR3 is built from 15 residues. The CDR3 protein is CASSPTASGANVLTF.

The chain is built from TRBV29-1 and TRBJ1-3. The CDR3 covers 13 residues. Germline-derived CDR1 and CDR2 are SQVTM and ANQGSEA. CDR3 region: CSVVVSLGNTIYF.

The chain is built from TRBV4-1 and TRBJ2-3. Germline V CDR1 and CDR2: MGHRA, YSYEKL. This CDR3 spans 15 amino acids. The CDR3 loop reads CASSQEGRFADTQYF.

The chain recombines TRBV7-3 with TRBJ2-4; TCRdb indicates TRBD1, and absent DNA this call remains unverified. The length of the CDR3 is 14 residues. Per the germline V gene, CDR1 is SGHTA and CDR2 is FQGTGA. The CDR3 here is CASSSTGGSDIQYF.

The chain employs TRBV2 and TRBJ1-5; TCRdb picks TRBD1, but there is no DNA to check that call. This CDR3 region has 14 residues. Germline V gene lookup returns CDR1 SNHLY and CDR2 FYNNEI. CDR3 region: CASKEGQGSQPQHF.

The V and J genes are TRBV18 and TRBJ1-2; the TCRdb D gene call, TRBD1, has no DNA to confirm it. Germline V gene sequence: CDR1 KGHSH, CDR2 LQKENI. This CDR3 is 15 amino acids long. CDR3 loop: CASSRNRDSLYGYTF.

This chain links TRBV2 with TRBJ2-2; TCRdb designates TRBD2, a call that cannot be tested without DNA. This CDR3 is built from 12 residues. Germline lookup yields CDR1 SNHLY and CDR2 FYNNEI. CDR3 protein: CASGTGPGELFF.